What follows is one T cell receptor (beta chain) and its context. The entry originates in a study of blood T cell repertoires in COVID-19. Some clones are missing from TCRdb's copy, which holds only in-frame ones; the method was immunoSEQ multiplex PCR. The sample holds some 29,000 clones, 70% to 90% seen once. CDR3 length equals 12 residues. Trimming removed 2 bases at V and 12 bases at J, with 14 bases between. Germline V gene data show CDR1 as SGHTA and CDR2 as FQGNSA. The clonotype originates from a human donor in a cohort sampled during active COVID-19. This rearrangement joins TRBV7-2 to TRBJ2-7; weak D call: TRBD1 (6 bases). The specimen sequenced was peripheral blood. As DNA, the CDR3 is TGTGCCAGCAGCTTAAGTGGGACAAGCCTGTACTTC. It yields the protein CASSLSGTSLYF.